These T cell receptor beta chains were read from a single sample in a study of OX40 agonist ivuxolimab in advanced cancers. TCRdb's table, derived via immunoSEQ multiplex PCR, lists solely in-frame clones and lacks some. The repertoire has roughly 53,000 clones, approximately 83% of them found once; the top ten carry around an eighth. Sequenced material: CD4+ or CD8+ T cells sorted from blood, taken in a trial of the OX40 agonist ivuxolimab. These receptors were collected from an adult with an advanced solid tumor such as melanoma, head and neck, liver or kidney cancer. CDR3s leave out the opening cysteine and the closing phenylalanine or tryptophan. The D gene is left open where the match is weak.

>-|TRBV19|TRBJ2-3
ASSISSRTATDTQY
>-|TRBV6-4|TRBJ1-1
ASSYAEKGTEAF
>-|TRBV5-1|TRBJ2-3
ASSLVVGGPNTDTQY
>-|TRBV21-1|TRBJ1-4
ASSTCIRDSTNEKLF
>-|TRBV7-2|-
ASSLTSSYEQY
>TRBD1|TRBV18|TRBJ1-4
ASSSFGQGLREKLF
>-|TRBV5-1|TRBJ2-1
ASSLVLGRPGYNEQF
>-|TRBV5-1|TRBJ2-1
ASSLVLEGEQF
>-|TRBV30|TRBJ1-6
AWSVEANSPLH
>TRBD2|TRBV5-1|TRBJ2-3
ASSSLAGGTDTQY
>TRBD2|TRBV7-2|TRBJ2-5
ASSLVSSGGSRETQY
>-|TRBV2|TRBJ1-5
ASSEAQKARGNQPQH
>-|TRBV25-1|TRBJ1-1
ASTVNTEAF
>-|TRBV25-1|TRBJ2-1
ASSESSYGVEQF
>TRBD2|TRBV5-1|TRBJ2-3
ASSGGPLAGATDTQY
>TRBD1|TRBV4-3|TRBJ2-1
ASSHNSGGRSYNEQF
>-|TRBV19|TRBJ2-2
ASSIRWEDTGELF
>-|TRBV7-2|TRBJ1-1
ASSSPLGRNTEAF
>-|TRBV7-2|TRBJ1-1
ASSLGNGGTEAF
>-|TRBV30|TRBJ1-4
ACLGPTGEKLF
>-|TRBV6-5|TRBJ2-1
ASSQTGLEQF
>-|TRBV7-9|TRBJ2-5
ASSRLETQY
>-|TRBV5-1|TRBJ2-3
ASRGSTDTQY
>-|TRBV19|TRBJ2-1
ASARLVGEQF
>TRBD2|TRBV11-2|TRBJ2-3
ASSYGTSGFTDTQY
>-|TRBV6-5|TRBJ1-3
ASSYSRILSGNTIY
>-|TRBV27|TRBJ2-3
ASRTSSDTQY
>-|TRBV7-9|TRBJ2-3
ASSSGGDLDTQY
>TRBD1|TRBV6-1|TRBJ1-5
ASLRGRLSNQPQH
>TRBD1|TRBV7-9|TRBJ1-1
ASSLDGQGLNTEAF
>TRBD1|TRBV6-1|TRBJ2-3
ASSGLRDRAQY
>-|TRBV28|TRBJ1-6
ASSSPGDSVYNSPLH
>-|TRBV5-5|TRBJ2-5
ASSLQAQQETQY
>-|TRBV19|TRBJ1-2
ASRTTGDYGYT
>-|TRBV28|TRBJ2-3
ASSLYGSDTQY
>-|TRBV11-2|TRBJ2-5
ASSLLETQY
>-|TRBV18|TRBJ2-7
ASSLDSLIYEQY
>TRBD1|TRBV30|TRBJ1-6
AWSVRGRKNSPLH
>-|TRBV9|TRBJ2-2
ASSVQGSNTGELF
>-|TRBV7-9|TRBJ2-1
ASSSGRNNEQF
>-|TRBV12-5|TRBJ1-2
ASGLEGNYGYT
>TRBD1|TRBV25-1|TRBJ2-7
ASSDGTGIVEQY
>-|TRBV6-1|TRBJ2-3
ASTIPETDTQY
>-|TRBV27|TRBJ2-7
ASKFSGPSYEQY
>-|TRBV5-1|TRBJ1-1
ASTPWGSNTEAF
>-|TRBV5-1|TRBJ1-1
ASSLWFRGRDTEAF
>TRBD1|TRBV6-5|TRBJ1-2
ASRSDRVDGYT
>-|TRBV10-3|TRBJ1-4
AISDRAGEKLF
>TRBD1|TRBV10-3|TRBJ1-1
ATLSGTGVKNTEAF
>TRBD1|TRBV5-1|TRBJ2-1
ASSSIQGSDNEQF
>-|TRBV7-3|TRBJ2-2
ASSLLGGFLAGELF